This TCR beta chain was documented in a study of OX40 agonist ivuxolimab in advanced cancers. Study in general: Patients were given ivuxolimab, an antibody that agonizes OX40 (CD134).

CDR3 length: 14 amino acids. Trimming cost V 0 bases and J 4 bases, with 10 bases left between them. Germline CDR1 and CDR2: SGHRS and YFSETQ. In the case of this clone: No antigen is known for it.

Profiling relied on immunoSEQ multiplex PCR, and the TCRdb table lists in-frame clones only, not all of them. The data contain around 45,000 clones, approximately 84% of them seen just once; the ten biggest clones take up under 40%. The study's findings and limits: Clonal expansion among partial responders at 0.1-3.0 mg/kg ranked near the lowest. More expanded clones were seen, on average, in CD8+ T cells than in CD4+.

The receptor comes from an adult with an advanced solid tumor such as melanoma, head and neck, liver or kidney cancer. The sample consisted of CD4+ or CD8+ T cells sorted from blood, taken in a trial of the OX40 agonist ivuxolimab. V usage is TRBV5-1 and J usage is TRBJ1-2; D is uncertain. The CDR3 DNA reads as TGCGCCAGCAGCTTGGAAACGGTATCCTATGGCTACACCTTC. Its protein product is CASSLETVSYGYTF. The full variable domain, completed using reference TRBV5-1 and TRBJ1-2, is KAGVTQTPRYLIKTRGQQVTLSCSPISGHRSVSWYQQTPGQGLQFLFEYFSETQRNKGNFPGRFSGRQFSNSRSEMNVSTLELGDSALYLCASSLETVSYGYTFGSGTRLTVV.